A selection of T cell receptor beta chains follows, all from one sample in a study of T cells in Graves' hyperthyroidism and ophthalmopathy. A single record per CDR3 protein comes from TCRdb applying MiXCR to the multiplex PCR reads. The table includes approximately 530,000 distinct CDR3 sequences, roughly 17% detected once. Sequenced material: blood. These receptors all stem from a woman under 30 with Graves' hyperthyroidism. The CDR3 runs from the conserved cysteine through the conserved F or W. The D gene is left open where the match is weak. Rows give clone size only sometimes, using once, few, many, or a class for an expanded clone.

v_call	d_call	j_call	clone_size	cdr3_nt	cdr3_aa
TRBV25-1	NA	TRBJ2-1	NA	TGTGCCAGCAGTGAAGGGTTGATAAGGTCTCCCACAAGGGGTGAGCAGTTCTTC	CASSEGLIRSPTRGEQFF
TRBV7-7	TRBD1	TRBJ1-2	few	TGTGCCAGCAGCTTAGACCCTTCCCCGGGACAGTTACACCCCTCTAACTATGGCTACACCTTC	CASSLDPSPGQLHPSNYGYTF
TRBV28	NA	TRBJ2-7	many	TGTGCCAGCAGTTCCCCCGGCAGGGTGGCCTACGAGCAGTACTTC	CASSSPGRVAYEQYF
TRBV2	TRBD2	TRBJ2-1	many	TGTGCCAGCAACCCGGCGGGGGACTACAATGAGCAGTTCTTC	CASNPAGDYNEQFF
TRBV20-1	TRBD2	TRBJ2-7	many	TGCAGTGCTAGTGACCGAAGCGGGAGGGCAAGCGAGCAGTACTTC	CSASDRSGRASEQYF
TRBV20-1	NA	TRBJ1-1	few	TGCAGTGCTGGGCAGGAGAACACTGAAGCTTTCTTT	CSAGQENTEAFF
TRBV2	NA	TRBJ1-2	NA	TGTGCCAGCAGGAGGGGAGGCGGCTACACCTTC	CASRRGGGYTF
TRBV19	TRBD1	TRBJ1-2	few	TGTGCCAGTAGTATCGGGACAGGGGGCGTATATGGCTACACCTTC	CASSIGTGGVYGYTF
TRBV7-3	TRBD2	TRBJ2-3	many	TGTGCCAGCAGCTTAGCGGGGGGGATTGATACGCAGTATTTT	CASSLAGGIDTQYF
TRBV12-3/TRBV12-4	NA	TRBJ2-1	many	TGTGCCAGCAGCCAAGGGGTCCCGGGGTCGAGATACAATGAGCAGTTCTTC	CASSQGVPGSRYNEQFF
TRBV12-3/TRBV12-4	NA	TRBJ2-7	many	TGTGCCAGCAGTTTTTCGGTTCGGGCACTGTACTACGAGCAGTACTTC	CASSFSVRALYYEQYF
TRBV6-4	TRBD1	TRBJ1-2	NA	TGTGCCAGCAATACAGGGGCCCCTAACTATGGCTACACCTTC	CASNTGAPNYGYTF
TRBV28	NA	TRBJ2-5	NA	TGTGCCAGCAGCCGGGCGGACTACTGGGACTTC	CASSRADYWDF
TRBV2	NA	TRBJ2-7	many	TGTGCCAGCAGAGGGGTCTACGAGCAGTACTTC	CASRGVYEQYF
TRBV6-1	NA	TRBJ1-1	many	TGTGCCAGCAGTTCCCCCGGGAGCCTAAACACTGAAGCTTTCTTT	CASSSPGSLNTEAFF
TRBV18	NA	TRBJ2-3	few	TGTGCCAGCTCACCATTCGGGTTTGCAGATACGCAGTATTTT	CASSPFGFADTQYF
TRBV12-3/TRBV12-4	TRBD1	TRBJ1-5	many	TGTGCCAGCAGTTTTAATGCAGGGGGCGGCAATCAGCCCCAGCATTTT	CASSFNAGGGNQPQHF
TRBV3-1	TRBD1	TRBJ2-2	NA	TGTGCCAGCGCTCGGGACAGGATGAGGACCGGGGAGCTGTTTTTT	CASARDRMRTGELFF
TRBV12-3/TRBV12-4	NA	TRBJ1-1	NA	TGTGCCAGCATCAAAGGGGGTACTGAAGCTTTCTTT	CASIKGGTEAFF
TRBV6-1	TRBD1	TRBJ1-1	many	TGTGCCAGCATGTTTGGACAGGGGGTTGGCACTGAAGCTTTCTTT	CASMFGQGVGTEAFF
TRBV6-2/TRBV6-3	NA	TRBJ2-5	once	TGTGCCAGCAGCCCAGGGGACGTCGCACTCCAAGAGACCCAGTACTTC	CASSPGDVALQETQYF
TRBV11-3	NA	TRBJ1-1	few	TGTGCCAGCAGCTTGCGGGGTCTTCGGACTGAAGCTTTCTTT	CASSLRGLRTEAFF
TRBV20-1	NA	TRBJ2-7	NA	TGCAGTGCTAGAGATCTCGACGGGAACTACGAGCAGTACTTC	CSARDLDGNYEQYF
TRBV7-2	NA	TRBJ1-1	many	TGTGCCAGCAGCTTATTAATAGGCAACACTGAAGCTTTCTTT	CASSLLIGNTEAFF
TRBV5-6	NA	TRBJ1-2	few	TGTGCCAGCACCCCAGGAGGGACCGGGTATGGCTACACCTTC	CASTPGGTGYGYTF
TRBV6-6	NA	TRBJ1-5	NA	TGTGCCAGCAGTTACCAGGGCGGGCAGCCCCAGCATTTT	CASSYQGGQPQHF
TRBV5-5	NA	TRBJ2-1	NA	TGTGCCAGCAGTAAGAGGGGGGGGCCAAACTACAATGAGCAGTTCTTC	CASSKRGGPNYNEQFF
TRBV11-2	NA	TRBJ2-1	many	TGTGCCAGCAGCTTAATTCTGGGCCTCAATGAGCAGTTCTTC	CASSLILGLNEQFF
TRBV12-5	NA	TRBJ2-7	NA	TGTGCTAGTGGTTTCGGGGCCTTATACGAGCAGTACTTC	CASGFGALYEQYF
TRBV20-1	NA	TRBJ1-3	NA	TGCAGTGCAACATACTCTGGAAGCACCATATATTTT	CSATYSGSTIYF
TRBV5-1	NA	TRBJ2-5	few	TGCGCCAGCAGCTTTGTAGGGTCTCAAGAGACCCAGTACTTC	CASSFVGSQETQYF
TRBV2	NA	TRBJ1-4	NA	TGTGCCAGCAACGGAGAATTGGGGGCTACTAATGAAAAACTGTTTTTT	CASNGELGATNEKLFF
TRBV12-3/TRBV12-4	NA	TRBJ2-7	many	TGTGCCAGCAGGCCCCGGTGGGGCGGAACCCACTACGAGCAGTACTTC	CASRPRWGGTHYEQYF
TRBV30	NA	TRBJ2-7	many	TGTGCCTGGAATCAGGGACGCTACGAGCAGTACTTC	CAWNQGRYEQYF
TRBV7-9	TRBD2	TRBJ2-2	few	TGTGCCAGCAGCGGGACTAGCGAACTCCAGAACACCGGGGAGCTGTTTTTT	CASSGTSELQNTGELFF
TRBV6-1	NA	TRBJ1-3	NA	TGTGCCAGCCGGAAGGGAAACACCATATATTTT	CASRKGNTIYF
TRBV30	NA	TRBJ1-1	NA	TGTGCCTGGAGTGATCAGTACCGCCCTTTCTTT	CAWSDQYRPFF
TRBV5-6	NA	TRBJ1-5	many	TGTGCCAGCAGCTTGTGGCAGCGCAATCAGCCCCAGCATTTT	CASSLWQRNQPQHF
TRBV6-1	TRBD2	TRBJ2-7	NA	TGTGCCAGCAGGCGGGAGGCGACCTCCTACGAGCAGTACTTC	CASRREATSYEQYF
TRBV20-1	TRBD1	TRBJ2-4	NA	TGCAGTGCGCAACCGGGACAGTTAGCCAAAAACATTCAGTACTTC	CSAQPGQLAKNIQYF
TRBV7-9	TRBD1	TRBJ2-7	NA	TGTGCCAGCAGCGACAGGGGAAGGACGTCCTACGAGCAGTACTTC	CASSDRGRTSYEQYF
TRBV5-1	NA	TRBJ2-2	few	TGCGCCAGCAGCGCGGTTCAGGGGGGTCTCACCGGGGAGCTGTTTTTT	CASSAVQGGLTGELFF